This TCR beta chain comes out of a study of blood T cell repertoires in COVID-19. At the level of the study: Both acute and convalescent COVID-19 samples were obtained from the United States, Italy and Spain. PBMCs, B-cell-depleted T cells, or T cells were the source of the cDNA or gDNA that made up the material.

The CDR3 is made up of 16 amino acids. The germline CDR1 and CDR2 sequences are SGHVS and FNYEAQ. J gave up 7 bases and V 5 bases, and 12 bases lay outside the gene matches. In the authors' methods: Nucleated cell counts were estimated from reference gene primer amplification. TCRdb's copy holds only in-frame clones and misses some; the assay was immunoSEQ multiplex PCR. The V and J calls and clone size come from that table; D and trimming were worked out from the DNA. The data contain tens of thousands of clones, approximately 90% of them singletons. This clonotype was sampled from a human donor with active COVID-19. The donor label of this sample is uncertain. Source material: peripheral blood. The gene calls are TRBV7-6 and TRBJ2-3; TRBD2 agrees at 10 bases. The CDR3 nucleotides are TGTGCCAGCAGCACGGGACTAGCGATCGGAGGGAATACGCAGTATTTT. Its translation: CASSTGLAIGGNTQYF.